These 24 T cell receptor beta chains came from one sample sequenced in a study of identical twins. TCRdb called the 5' RACE reads again in MiXCR, with one record for every CDR3 protein. The sample lists fewer than 500,000 distinct CDR3 sequences, over 11% occurring once. These data also featured in a second study, about yellow fever vaccine responses in identical twins.

The material sequenced was CD4+ T cells sorted from blood. The receptors shown here come from a woman aged 18-35 years in good health.

A few counts support this clonotype. This chain links TRBV29-1 with TRBJ2-3, with TRBD1 identical over 8 bases. This CDR3 comprises 13 residues. J lost 4 bases, V lost 6 bases, and 6 bases had no gene match. CDR1 is SQVTM and CDR2 is ANQGSEA in the germline V gene. CDR3 nucleotide sequence: TGCAGCGTGTCGACAGGGGTGTCAGATACGCAGTATTTT. Amino acids: CSVSTGVSDTQYF.

This clonotype appeared a few times. The rearrangement joins TRBV30 to TRBJ2-1; weak D call: TRBD2 (7 bases). Trimming cost V 4 bases and J 2 bases, with 15 bases left between them. This CDR3 comprises 15 residues. From germline, CDR1 is GTSNPN and CDR2 SVGIG (reference sequence). The CDR3: CAWTGRGGPYNEQFF. DNA of the CDR3: TGTGCCTGGACCGGTAGGGGGGGCCCCTACAATGAGCAGTTCTTC.

V is TRBV12-3 or TRBV12-4 and J is TRBJ2-1, with D tentatively TRBD2 (6 bases). Trimming cost V 5 bases and J 3 bases, with 20 bases left between them. CDR3 size: 17 residues. The CDR3 coding sequence is TGTGCCAGCAGTCCCCCTCCCGGAGGGCCCTTCTACAATGAGCAGTTCTTC. Protein: CASSPPPGGPFYNEQFF.

The sample holds many counts of this clonotype. The chain carries TRBV29-1 and TRBJ2-3; 9 bases map to TRBD2. The CDR3 extends over 13 amino acids. Germline CDR1 and CDR2: SQVTM and ANQGSEA. With 8 bases clipped from V and 1 base from J, the junction kept 4 bases outside the gene matches. The CDR3 reads CSFRTSGTDTQYF. The CDR3 region has the DNA TGCAGCTTTCGGACTAGCGGCACAGATACGCAGTATTTT.

This clonotype has just a few counts. This chain joins TRBV6-1 and TRBJ2-1; 7 bases line up with TRBD2. V dropped 5 bases and J dropped 10; count of bases not matched to a gene: 8. This CDR3 region has 13 residues. Germline V gives CDR1 MNHNS, CDR2 SASEGT. CDR3 in amino acids: CASSPSLTSEQFF. DNA of the CDR3: TGTGCCAGCAGTCCCAGCCTGACTAGCGAGCAGTTCTTC.

The table lists this clonotype with a few counts. The chain joins TRBV4-2 to TRBJ2-1, with D perhaps matching TRBD2 (5 bases). Germline CDR1 and CDR2: LGHNA and YNFKEQ. The CDR3 is 17 amino acids. V shed 1 base and J shed 2 bases, with 15 bases lying between them. CDR3 DNA sequence: TGTGCCAGCAGCCAAGGAATGTTAGCGACTACCTACAATGAGCAGTTCTTC. Translation gives CASSQGMLATTYNEQFF.

The V and J genes are TRBV5-1 and TRBJ1-2; 9 nucleotides agree with TRBD1. After removal of 3 bases from V and 6 bases from J, the junction contained 0 bases not matched to a gene. The CDR3 covers 12 residues. Germline V lookup: CDR1 SGHRS, CDR2 YFSETQ. This CDR3 reads CASSWDRDGYTF. CDR3 DNA: TGCGCCAGCAGCTGGGACAGGGATGGCTACACCTTC.

This clonotype was recorded at least ten times. The chain joins TRBV15 to TRBJ2-3; possibly TRBD1 for D (5 bases). The V end lost 0 bases, the J end lost 2 bases, and 12 bases lay between the germline ends. Germline loops: CDR1 LNHNV, CDR2 YYDKDF (reference sequence). The CDR3 totals 16 residues. The CDR3 sequence is CATSRDPAGSTDTQYF. CDR3 nucleotides: TGTGCCACCAGCAGAGATCCTGCAGGGTCCACAGATACGCAGTATTTT. The full variable domain, in which reference TRBV15 and TRBJ2-3 provide the parts outside the CDR3, is DAMVIQNPRYQVTQFGKPVTLSCSQTLNHNVMYWYQQKSSQAPKLLFHYYDKDFNNEADTPDNFQSRRPNTSFCFLDIRSPGLGDTAMYLCATSRDPAGSTDTQYFGPGTRLTVL.

The rearrangement links TRBV11-2 to TRBJ2-2, with a weak D call TRBD2 (7 bases). The CDR3 extends over 14 amino acids. Trimming cost V 8 bases and J 1 base, with 11 bases left between them. Germline V gene lookup returns CDR1 SGHAT and CDR2 FQNNGV. The CDR3 region has the DNA TGTGCCAGCGGCGGGGGCCGGAACACCGGGGAGCTGTTTTTT. As protein: CASGGGRNTGELFF.

CDR3 region: CASSLAPGTRGYEQYF. The CDR3 DNA sequence: TGTGCCAGCAGCTTAGCGCCTGGGACTAGAGGCTACGAGCAGTACTTC. This chain connects TRBV7-2 to TRBJ2-7; TRBD2 matches 8 bases. The CDR3 sequence is 16 residues long. Trimming removed 0 bases from V and 3 bases from J; junction bases left unmatched: 7. Germline CDR1 and CDR2: SGHTA and FQGNSA.

The rearrangement links TRBV4-3 to TRBJ2-1; 12 bases agree with TRBD2. The CDR3 covers 18 residues. J gave up 2 bases and V 0 bases, and 5 bases lay outside the gene matches. Germline CDR1 reads LGHNA; CDR2 reads YSLEER. The CDR3: CASSQDTTSGGPYNEQFF. CDR3 DNA sequence: TGCGCCAGCAGCCAAGATACGACTAGCGGGGGCCCCTACAATGAGCAGTTCTTC.

The chain is built from TRBV12-3 or TRBV12-4 and TRBJ2-3, with D perhaps TRBD2 (6 bases). Deletions cut 7 bases from V and 2 bases from J, with 16 bases between. The CDR3 extends over 15 amino acids. The CDR3, as DNA: TGTGCCAGCAATCTACTCCGGGACTCCACAGATACGCAGTATTTT. Translating it yields CASNLLRDSTDTQYF.

The gene calls are TRBV19 and TRBJ2-7; possible D gene TRBD2, 6 bases. CDR1 is LNHDA and CDR2 is SQIVND in the germline V gene (reference sequence). This CDR3 has 15 residues. With 4 bases removed from V and 3 bases from J, the gap between germline ends came to 16 bases. This CDR3 is CASSTSGTGLYEQYF. The CDR3 coding sequence is TGTGCCAGTAGTACCTCCGGGACGGGACTCTACGAGCAGTACTTC.

There are a few counts of this clonotype. The chain has TRBV28 and TRBJ2-5; D may be TRBD1 or TRBD2 (6 bases each). V lost 3 bases and J 6 bases, leaving 14 bases between the germline ends. The CDR3 is made up of 14 amino acids. In germline, CDR1 is MDHEN, CDR2 SYDVKM. The CDR3 loop is CASSLEGGAKTQYF. CDR3 sequence (DNA): TGTGCCAGCAGTTTGGAGGGGGGCGCGAAGACCCAGTACTTC.

This clonotype has more than one count but fewer than ten. An end of the junction does not agree with germline; a read error may underlie this. The V and J genes are TRBV10-3 and TRBJ2-7; the D is unclear. CDR1 and CDR2 (germline): ENHRY, SYGVKD. The CDR3 spans 13 residues. The CDR3 region is CAIREWVGYEQYF. Here the CDR3 DNA reads TGTGCCATCAGGGAGTGGGTGGGCTACGAGCAGTACTTC.

V usage is TRBV7-9 and J usage is TRBJ1-3; D possibly corresponds to TRBD1 (5 bases). V gave up 7 bases and J gave up 0 bases, with 10 bases separating them. CDR1 SEHNR and CDR2 FQNEAQ come from the germline V gene (reference sequence). CDR3 length: 14 residues. The CDR3 nucleotides read TGTGCCAGCAACCAGGGCTTCTCTGGAAACACCATATATTTT. The encoded protein is CASNQGFSGNTIYF.

The V and J genes are TRBV12-3 or TRBV12-4 and TRBJ2-3, with 7 nucleotides matching TRBD1. There are 16 residues in the CDR3. The V segment lost 6 bases and the J segment 0 bases; nucleotides outside the gene matches: 9. In nucleotides, the CDR3 is TGTGCCAGCAGGCCATCCGGCAGGGGGAGCACAGATACGCAGTATTTT. It encodes CASRPSGRGSTDTQYF.

This clonotype showed up just a few times. The rearrangement links TRBV10-3 to TRBJ1-1; no firm D call. Germline CDR1 ENHRY, CDR2 SYGVKD. The CDR3 is 16 residues long. V was clipped by 3 bases and J by 0 bases, with 14 bases between them. The CDR3: CAISDYARAMNTEAFF. In nucleotides, the CDR3 is TGTGCCATCAGTGATTACGCCAGAGCAATGAACACTGAAGCTTTCTTT.

This chain links TRBV7-2 with TRBJ2-5; D might be TRBD2 (6 bases). The V end was cut by 7 bases, the J end by 4 bases, with 22 bases between. The CDR3 runs 16 residues. The germline gives CDR1 SGHTA, CDR2 FQGNSA. The CDR3 reads CASTSSLRGIGETQYF. DNA of the CDR3: TGTGCCAGCACCTCTTCCCTTCGGGGGATTGGAGAGACCCAGTACTTC.

The genes are TRBV6-1 and TRBJ2-5; tentatively, D is TRBD1 (6 bases). Trimming removed 6 bases at V and 5 bases at J, with 22 bases between. Germline loops: CDR1 MNHNS, CDR2 SASEGT. This CDR3 has 16 amino acids. This CDR3 is CASSAGWGQGSETQYF. CDR3 coding DNA: TGTGCCAGCAGCGCTGGTTGGGGGCAAGGGTCCGAGACCCAGTACTTC.

The rearrangement joins TRBV6-5 to TRBJ2-1, with 9 bases matching TRBD1. The junction had 2 bases not matched to a gene; V was cut back by 0 bases and J by 5 bases. Germline V CDR1 and CDR2: MNHEY, SVGAGI. The CDR3 covers 15 residues. CDR3 nucleotide sequence: TGTGCCAGCAGTTACTCAGGGACAGGGAACAATGAGCAGTTCTTC. Translated, it gives CASSYSGTGNNEQFF.

Only a few counts were recorded for this clonotype. The V call is TRBV11-2, the J call TRBJ2-1; D is tentatively TRBD1 or TRBD2 (5 bases each). The CDR3 length is 16 residues. V was cut by 1 base and J by 5 bases, with 15 bases left in between. Germline CDR1 SGHAT, CDR2 FQNNGV. This chain's CDR3 is CASSLVGAGINNEQFF. The CDR3 DNA sequence: TGTGCCAGCAGCTTAGTCGGGGCAGGTATTAACAATGAGCAGTTCTTC. Complete variable domain (other parts from reference TRBV11-2 and TRBJ2-1): EAGVAQSPRYKIIEKRQSVAFWCNPISGHATLYWYQQILGQGPKLLIQFQNNGVVDDSQLPKDRFSAERLKGVDSTLKIQPAKLEDSAVYLCASSLVGAGINNEQFFGPGTRLTVL.

This clonotype appeared many times. V is TRBV20-1 and J is TRBJ1-5; D gene uncertain. This CDR3 region has 15 residues. V dropped 0 bases and J dropped 1 base, with 10 bases sitting between them. From germline, CDR1 is DFQATT and CDR2 SNEGSKA (reference sequence). The CDR3 is CSARDLKGSNQPQHF. In DNA, the CDR3 is TGCAGTGCTAGAGATCTCAAAGGGAGCAATCAGCCCCAGCATTTT.

This clonotype was observed once. V gene TRBV7-9 combines with J gene TRBJ2-2, with 14 bases fitting TRBD2. Unmatched junction bases numbered 11, after V lost 1 base and J lost 7 bases. The CDR3 has 19 amino acids. The germline V gene has CDR1 SEHNR and CDR2 FQNEAQ (reference sequence). CDR3 region: CASSLGWWTSGRTSGELFF. The DNA for the CDR3 is TGTGCCAGCAGCTTAGGCTGGTGGACTAGCGGGAGGACTAGCGGGGAGCTGTTTTTT.